This TCR beta chain is drawn from a study of cytomegalovirus exposure and HLA in healthy donors. General study findings and limits: One cluster of highly shared sequence variants probably arose as a sequencing artifact. Being productive about 90% or about 30% of the time was typical of most TCR beta V segments in an earlier analysis.

PCR was performed using 60 Vbeta and 13 Jbeta primers. TCRdb keeps only in-frame clones here, not all; method: immunoSEQ multiplex PCR. The sample holds roughly 150,000 clones; 82% are singletons and the top ten take less than 3%. This clone was found a few times. Its antigen is unknown. The CDR3 contains 16 residues. J was trimmed by 5 bases and V by 1 base; bases with no gene match: 9. Germline CDR1 is SGDLS and CDR2 is YYNGEE. The source is a male donor in good health and CMV-seronegative. The chain carries TRBV9 and TRBJ2-1; 7 bases are a match to TRBD2. Source material: PBMCs. CDR3 sequence: CASSVSGVAVDNEQFF. CDR3 DNA sequence: TGTGCCAGCAGCGTAAGCGGGGTAGCGGTAGACAATGAGCAGTTCTTC. The full variable domain, in which reference TRBV9 and TRBJ2-1 provide the parts outside the CDR3, is DSGVTQTPKHLITATGQRVTLRCSPRSGDLSVYWYQQSLDQGLQFLIQYYNGEERAKGNILERFSAQQFPDLHSELNLSSLELGDSALYFCASSVSGVAVDNEQFFGPGTRLTVL.